Listed below are T cell receptor beta chains from one sample, sequenced in a study of cytomegalovirus exposure and HLA in healthy donors. Some clones are missing from TCRdb's copy, which holds only in-frame ones; the method was immunoSEQ multiplex PCR. The data contain more than 95,000 clones, 72% of them singletons. The material sequenced was PBMCs. Source of these receptors: a man aged 25 to 45 in good health and CMV-seronegative. Both conserved end residues are part of each CDR3. D genes are given only for firm matches.

TRBV15	TRBD1	TRBJ2-1	TGTGCCACCAGCAGAGATGCTGTGGGACAGGAGTCCTACAATGAGCAGTTCTTC	CATSRDAVGQESYNEQFF
TRBV30	TRBD1	TRBJ1-5	TGTGCCTGGGCCGGACAGGGAGATCAGCCCCAGCATTTT	CAWAGQGDQPQHF
TRBV4-2	TRBD1	TRBJ2-7	TGTGCCAGCAGCCCCGGGACAGGGGAGGCCTACGAGCAGTACTTC	CASSPGTGEAYEQYF
TRBV28	TRBD2	TRBJ2-3	TGTGCCAGCAGTACACTAGCGGAGATCACAGATACGCAGTATTTT	CASSTLAEITDTQYF
TRBV7-3	.	TRBJ2-3	TGTGCCAGCAGGTTAAGACAGGGCACAGATACGCAGTATTTT	CASRLRQGTDTQYF
TRBV28	.	TRBJ1-4	TGTGCCAGCAGTTTTTTCAGGGGCGGAGATGAAAAACTGTTTTTT	CASSFFRGGDEKLFF
TRBV4-2	.	TRBJ2-3	TGTGCCAGCAGCCAAGATTCGGGAGGGAACAGGGGGCGTTTT	CASSQDSGGNRGRF
TRBV5-4	.	TRBJ2-3	TGTGCCAGCAGCTTGGGAGGGTGGGGTTTGAGCACAGATACGCAGTATTTT	CASSLGGWGLSTDTQYF
TRBV25-1	TRBD1	TRBJ1-6	TGTGCCAGCAGGGGACAGGGGCTTAATTCACCCCTCCACTTT	CASRGQGLNSPLHF
TRBV9	TRBD2	TRBJ2-3	TGTGCCAGCAGCGTTCTAGCGGGGGGGGTTCAAGATACGCAGTATTTT	CASSVLAGGVQDTQYF
TRBV19	.	TRBJ1-1	TGTGCCAGCCAAATTCAGGGGTCTATGAACACTGAAGCTTTCTTT	CASQIQGSMNTEAFF
TRBV10-1	.	TRBJ2-7	TGCGCCAGCAGTGAGTCGAGGGGAGGCTTATCGTACTTC	CASSESRGGLSYF
TRBV4-2	TRBD1	TRBJ1-2	TGTGCCAGCAGCCAAGCTACAGGGGCCCTTGTGGGTAACTATGGCTACACCTTC	CASSQATGALVGNYGYTF
TRBV7-2	.	TRBJ1-4	TGTGCCAGCAGCTTAGGTGGCAGGGAATCTGGTAAACTGTTTTTT	CASSLGGRESGKLFF
TRBV28	TRBD2	TRBJ2-3	TGTGCCAGCAGCCGCCGACTAGCGGGGGAGAGCACAGATACGCAGTATTTT	CASSRRLAGESTDTQYF
TRBV7-2	TRBD1	TRBJ2-5	TGTGCCAGCAGCTTCGACAGGGGGACTGGGGAGACCCAGTACTTC	CASSFDRGTGETQYF
TRBV6-1	.	TRBJ1-1	TGTGCCAGCAGTGAAGCGGGAGGGGGGGGAACTGAAGCTTTCTTT	CASSEAGGGGTEAFF
TRBV7-3	.	TRBJ2-3	TGTGCCAGCAGCTTAAGTCGGGGGGATACGCAGTATTTT	CASSLSRGDTQYF